Listed below are T cell receptor beta chains from one sample, sequenced in a study of cytomegalovirus exposure and HLA in healthy donors. Profiling relied on immunoSEQ multiplex PCR, and the TCRdb table lists in-frame clones only, not all of them. This sample has some 180,000 clones; roughly 78% occur once, and the top ten carry 1.5% to 2%. The sequencing input was PBMCs. The source is a woman in her twenties or thirties in good health and CMV-seronegative. Both conserved end residues are part of each CDR3. Fields, in order: J gene, clone size, D gene, V gene, CDR3 DNA, CDR3 protein. D genes are given only for firm matches. A clone size is listed for some rows: how often the clone was seen (once, few, many), or a class if it is expanded.

TRBJ1-2,NA,TRBD1,TRBV27,TGTGCCAGCAGTTTTACAGGGACAGGGAATGGCTACACCTTC,CASSFTGTGNGYTF
TRBJ2-2,NA,NA,TRBV6-1,TGTGCCAGCAGTGCCACCAGGCTACAGGGAACCGGGGAGCTGTTTTTT,CASSATRLQGTGELFF
TRBJ1-4,once,NA,TRBV27,TGTGCCAGCAGTAGTTTAGCGGGTGAAAAACTGTTTTTT,CASSSLAGEKLFF
TRBJ1-1,NA,NA,TRBV4-1,TGCGCCAGCAGCCAAGTAACTAACACTGAAGCTTTCTTT,CASSQVTNTEAFF
TRBJ2-5,NA,TRBD2,TRBV30,TGTGCCTTCAGCAGCATAGCGGGGGGGCTAGAGACCCAGTACTTC,CAFSSIAGGLETQYF
TRBJ1-5,NA,NA,TRBV19,TGTGCCAGTAGTATAGGGCCAAGGGGCGTAGGGCAGCCCCAGCATTTT,CASSIGPRGVGQPQHF
TRBJ1-5,NA,NA,TRBV6-1,TGTGCCAGCAGTGATGCGGTCCTTGGCAATCAGCCCCAGCATTTT,CASSDAVLGNQPQHF
TRBJ2-1,NA,NA,TRBV27,TGTGCCAGCAGTTTCGGTAATTCCAATGAGCAGTTCTTC,CASSFGNSNEQFF
TRBJ1-1,NA,TRBD1,TRBV7-3,TGTGCCAGCAGCAAGGGACAGGGTGGGCCAATGAACACTGAAGCTTTCTTT,CASSKGQGGPMNTEAFF
TRBJ1-1,NA,TRBD1,TRBV7-9,TGTGCCAGCAGCTTACTGACAGGGGGCTGGAACACTGAAGCTTTCTTT,CASSLLTGGWNTEAFF
TRBJ1-2,NA,NA,TRBV6-5,TGTGCCAGCAGTCAAAGGGGGTGGGATGGCTACACCTTC,CASSQRGWDGYTF
TRBJ2-7,once,NA,TRBV7-8,TGTGCCAGCAGCCCAAGTGCAGCGGGCTCAAATTTAATACACGAGCAGTACTTC,CASSPSAAGSNLIHEQYF
TRBJ1-6,NA,NA,TRBV5-8,TGTGCCAGCTCGAGGAACAGGGCCTCGAATTCACCCCTCCACTTT,CASSRNRASNSPLHF
TRBJ2-7,NA,TRBD1,TRBV27,TGTGCCAGCAGGCAACCAGGGGGCTGGTCCTACGAGCAGTACTTC,CASRQPGGWSYEQYF
TRBJ2-3,once,NA,TRBV4-1,TGCGCCAGCAGCCCGAAAGGACAGAAGTGGACAGATACGCAGTATTTT,CASSPKGQKWTDTQYF
TRBJ2-1,NA,TRBD2,TRBV5-1,TGCGCCAGCAGCGACGCTCGGGGGGGCGAGGATGGTCTTCATGAGCAGTTCTTC,CASSDARGGEDGLHEQFF
TRBJ1-2,NA,NA,TRBV30,TGTGCCTGGAGTGTATCTCTGGCAGGGGCGGGTAGGACCTATGGCTACACCTTC,CAWSVSLAGAGRTYGYTF
TRBJ2-5,NA,NA,TRBV7-3,TGTGCCAGCAGCTCGTTGCGGGGAGAGACCCAGTACTTC,CASSSLRGETQYF
TRBJ2-3,NA,TRBD1,TRBV29-1,TGCAGCGTTGAGGGTGACAGGGGAGGCGCAGATACGCAGTATTTT,CSVEGDRGGADTQYF
TRBJ2-2,NA,NA,TRBV4-3,TGCGCCAGCAGCCAAGATCCCGTAAACACCGGGGAGCTGTTTTTT,CASSQDPVNTGELFF
TRBJ2-3,NA,NA,TRBV7-2,TGTGCCAGCAGCTCACCGGGACTGTTCACAGATACGCAGTATTTT,CASSSPGLFTDTQYF
TRBJ2-3,NA,TRBD2,TRBV5-6,TGTGCCAGCAGCTTGGTGAGCGGGGGGGCGTCAGATACGCAGTATTTT,CASSLVSGGASDTQYF
TRBJ1-3,NA,TRBD1,TRBV30,TGTGCCTGGCGACAGGGACTTAGCTCTGGAAACACCATATATTTT,CAWRQGLSSGNTIYF
TRBJ2-7,NA,NA,TRBV5-1,TGCGCCAGCAGCTGGGGGGGCAGGGAGACCTACGAGCAGTACTTC,CASSWGGRETYEQYF
TRBJ2-7,few,TRBD2,TRBV13,TGTGCCAGCAGCGGGGGTAGCGGGGTTAGCTCCTACGAGCAGTACTTC,CASSGGSGVSSYEQYF
TRBJ1-1,NA,NA,TRBV15,TGTGCCACCAGCAGTCCCAAGACAGCTAACACTGAAGCTTTCTTT,CATSSPKTANTEAFF
TRBJ1-2,NA,TRBD1,TRBV2,TGTGCCAGCAGTCGGGACAGTCAGTATGGCTACACCTTC,CASSRDSQYGYTF
TRBJ1-6,NA,NA,TRBV10-2,TGCGCCAGCACCGAAACCCCCCCTCCCAGGGGCTCCCTCTCCTATAATTCACCCCTCCACTTT,CASTETPPPRGSLSYNSPLHF
TRBJ1-2,NA,TRBD1,TRBV5-5,TGTGCCAGCAGCTACTTGGGACAGACCTATGGCTACACCTTC,CASSYLGQTYGYTF
TRBJ1-5,NA,NA,TRBV6-1,TGTGCCAGCAGTGACAGGGCGGGAGGTATTGTTAGCAATCAGCCCCAGCATTTT,CASSDRAGGIVSNQPQHF
TRBJ1-1,NA,TRBD1,TRBV7-2,TGTGCCAGCAGCGACCAGGGGGACACTGAAGCTTTCTTT,CASSDQGDTEAFF
TRBJ2-7,NA,NA,TRBV9,TGTGCCAGCAGCCCAACACCCCTGGCCGGAGACGAGCAGTACTTC,CASSPTPLAGDEQYF
TRBJ2-2,NA,NA,TRBV6-4,TGTGCCAGTCGACAGAGTCCGAACACCGGGGAGCTGTTTTTT,CASRQSPNTGELFF
TRBJ2-3,NA,NA,TRBV18,TGTGCCAGCTCATCCGTGGGGACAAGCACAGATACGCAGTATTTT,CASSSVGTSTDTQYF
TRBJ1-1,NA,NA,TRBV7-9,TGTGCCAGCAGCCGGGTAATGAACACTGAAGCTTTCTTT,CASSRVMNTEAFF
TRBJ2-1,NA,TRBD2,TRBV9,TGTGCCAGCAGCGTAGGGGGCGGGGGGGCCACCAATGAGCAGTTCTTC,CASSVGGGGATNEQFF
TRBJ2-3,few,TRBD1,TRBV19,TGTGCCAGTAGTAAAACGCCGGGACAGGGGTCAGATACGCAGTATTTT,CASSKTPGQGSDTQYF
TRBJ2-7,NA,NA,TRBV5-4,TGTGCCAGCAGCTTGGTGGAGAAGTACGAGCAGTACTTC,CASSLVEKYEQYF
TRBJ1-5,NA,TRBD1,TRBV18,TGTGCCAGCTCCCTGACAGGGAGCAATCAGCCCCAGCATTTT,CASSLTGSNQPQHF
TRBJ1-1,NA,NA,TRBV6-1,TGTGCCAGCAGCCCCGGGGGGGCTTACACTGAAGCTTTCTTT,CASSPGGAYTEAFF
TRBJ1-5,NA,TRBD1,TRBV28,TGTGCCAGCAGTTTGTCGGACAGGGTCAATCAGCCCCAGCATTTT,CASSLSDRVNQPQHF
TRBJ1-2,NA,NA,TRBV6-1,TGTGCCAGCTCACAGGCAAACTATGGCTACACCTTC,CASSQANYGYTF
TRBJ1-4,few,NA,TRBV6-1,TGTGCCAGCAGTGAAATAAATAGAGGGAGTGAAAAACTGTTTTTT,CASSEINRGSEKLFF
TRBJ1-6,NA,NA,TRBV27,TGTGCCAGCAGTTTATTAAGGCAGGGGAACAATTCACCCCTCCACTTT,CASSLLRQGNNSPLHF
TRBJ2-1,few,NA,TRBV7-3,TGTGCCAGCAGTTCGACTAGAGGGCTTCACAATGAGCAGTTCTTC,CASSSTRGLHNEQFF
TRBJ2-1,NA,TRBD1,TRBV7-2,TGTGCCAGCAGCCCACCCGGGACAGCCTTTAATGAGCAGTTCTTC,CASSPPGTAFNEQFF
TRBJ2-7,NA,TRBD1,TRBV30,TGTGCCTGGGCGACAGGGGCAGGATCCTACGAGCAGTACTTC,CAWATGAGSYEQYF
TRBJ2-4,few,TRBD1,TRBV5-6,TGTGCCAGCAGCCGGACTAACCGGGACAGGGGGAACTTC,CASSRTNRDRGNF
TRBJ2-5,NA,NA,TRBV19,TGTGCCAGTAGTAAACCCCCTCTCCGGGGGAGTCAAGAGACCCAGTACTTC,CASSKPPLRGSQETQYF